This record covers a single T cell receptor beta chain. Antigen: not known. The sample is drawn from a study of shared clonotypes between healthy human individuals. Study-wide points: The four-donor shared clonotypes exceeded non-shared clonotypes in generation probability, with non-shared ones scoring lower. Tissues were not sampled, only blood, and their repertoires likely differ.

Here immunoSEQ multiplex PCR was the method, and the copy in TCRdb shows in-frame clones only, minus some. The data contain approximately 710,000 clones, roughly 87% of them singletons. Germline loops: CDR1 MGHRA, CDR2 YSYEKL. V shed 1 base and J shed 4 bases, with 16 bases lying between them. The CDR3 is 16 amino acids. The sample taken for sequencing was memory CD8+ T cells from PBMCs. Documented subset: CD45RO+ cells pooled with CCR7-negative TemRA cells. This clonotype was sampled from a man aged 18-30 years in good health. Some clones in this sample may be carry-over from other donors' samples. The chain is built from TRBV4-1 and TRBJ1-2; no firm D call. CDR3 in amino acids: CASSQGVARLSYGYTF. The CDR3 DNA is TGCGCCAGCAGCCAAGGGGTTGCAAGGCTGAGCTATGGCTACACCTTC.